This passage covers 18 T cell receptor beta chains from one sample sequenced in a study of human T cells and chemical hapten exposure. TCRdb re-derived calls from the RACE reads in MiXCR, one entry per CDR3 protein. The data contain about 40,000 distinct CDR3 sequences, 3% to 4% of them seen just once; the ten biggest clones take up approximately 6.7%. As to time point: patch test 2, 6 weeks after DPC sensitization. Treatment of the sample: therapeutic diphenylcyclopropenone sensitization with weekly scalp DPC. The specimen comprised whole blood, sampled in connection with sensitization to the hapten diphenylcyclopropenone (DPC). The receptor set was obtained from a man aged 35-49 years with alopecia areata. Some clones in this sample may be carry-over from other donors' samples.

This clonotype appeared many times. The V and J genes are TRBV10-2 and TRBJ2-3, with TRBD2 matching over 9 bases. Per the germline V gene, CDR1 is WSHSY and CDR2 is SAAADI. This CDR3 is built from 15 residues. Unmatched junction bases numbered 13, after V lost 8 bases and J lost 7 bases. CDR3 sequence (DNA): TGCGCCAGCGATGAAATGGCTAGCGGGGTGCATACGCAGTATTTT. Translation gives CASDEMASGVHTQYF.

This clonotype was counted ten times or more. Here the CDR3 DNA reads TGTGCCAGCTCACTCCCCCAAGGAGCTCCCCGCGGTACAGATACGCAGTATTTT. This sequence encodes CASSLPQGAPRGTDTQYF. The chain links TRBV18 to TRBJ2-3, with unresolved D. V lost 4 bases, J lost 3 bases, and 23 bases lay in between. CDR3 size: 18 residues. Germline V CDR1 and CDR2: KGHSH, LQKENI.

The sample holds many counts of this clonotype. The chain joins TRBV28 to TRBJ2-7, with 8 bases identical to TRBD1. Per the germline V gene, CDR1 is MDHEN and CDR2 is SYDVKM. The CDR3 contains 13 residues. V was pared by 4 bases and J by 11 bases, with 10 bases of the junction left unmatched. CDR3 DNA: TGTGCCAGCAGTTCCTTCGACAGGGGTAGAAAGTACTTC. The encoded protein is CASSSFDRGRKYF.

This clonotype was seen many times. At one boundary the junction diverges from the germline segment, which might be a read error. The J gene is TRBJ1-1, the V gene TRBV7-2, with D unresolved. The CDR3 sequence is 14 residues long. Germline CDR1 and CDR2: SGHTA and FQGNSA. For the CDR3, the DNA is TGTGTCAGCAGCTTTAAGGGTTTTGGGGCTGAAGCTTTCTTT. It encodes CVSSFKGFGAEAFF.

This clonotype was recorded many times. The chain carries TRBV6-2 or TRBV6-3 and TRBJ1-5, with TRBD1 identical over 8 bases. CDR3 length: 15 amino acids. Germline loops: CDR1 MNHEY, CDR2 SVGEGT. Trimming at V came to 6 bases and at J to 2 bases, leaving 6 bases not matched to a gene. The CDR3 bases are TGTGCCAGCAGCCAGGACAGGGCTGGCAATCAGCCCCAGCATTTT. This sequence encodes CASSQDRAGNQPQHF.

V gene TRBV12-3 or TRBV12-4 combines with J gene TRBJ1-2; maybe TRBD1 (5 bases). The CDR3 consists of 13 residues. The V end was cut by 8 bases, the J end by 2 bases, with 12 bases between. The CDR3: CASVGAYNYGYTF. The DNA of the CDR3 is TGTGCCAGCGTCGGGGCGTACAACTATGGCTACACCTTC.

In this sample, this clonotype turned up many times. CDR3 DNA sequence: TGTGCCAGCAGGCGCGGAGGAGGGACAACAAACACTGAAGCTTTCTTT. It translates to CASRRGGGTTNTEAFF. The rearrangement links TRBV12-3 or TRBV12-4 to TRBJ1-1; possible D gene TRBD1, 6 bases. The CDR3 has 16 amino acids. V lost 6 bases and J 2 bases, leaving 19 bases between the germline ends.

This CDR3 reads CSARVKLAVLTDTQYF. The CDR3 coding sequence is TGCAGTGCTAGAGTGAAACTAGCGGTCCTCACAGATACGCAGTATTTT. The gene calls are TRBV20-1 and TRBJ2-3; 8 bases line up with TRBD2. V dropped 1 base and J dropped 2; count of bases not matched to a gene: 8. CDR3 length: 16 amino acids. Germline-derived CDR1 and CDR2 are DFQATT and SNEGSKA (reference sequence).

With respect to this clonotype: A junction end diverges from the germline sequence, so it may reflect a read error. The chain joins TRBV19 to TRBJ2-7; 7 nucleotides agree with TRBD2. This CDR3 comprises 15 residues. Germline CDR1 reads LNHDA; CDR2 reads SQIVND (reference sequence). This chain's CDR3 is CASSWQRDGPYEEYF. For the CDR3, the DNA is TGTGCCAGTAGTTGGCAGCGGGACGGGCCCTACGAGGAGTACTTC.

The chain links TRBV6-5 to TRBJ1-1; TRBD1 matches at 9 bases. Germline CDR1 is MNHEY and CDR2 is SVGAGI. CDR3 size: 15 residues. Trimming took 6 bases from V and 1 from J; bases not matched to a gene: 6. The CDR3 DNA reads TGTGCCAGCAGACCACAGGGGGCAACGAACACTGAAGCTTTCTTT. Residues: CASRPQGATNTEAFF.

Comment on this clonotype: This may come from a read error, since a much larger clone is one base off. The J gene is TRBJ2-1, the V gene TRBV28; 10 bases agree with TRBD2. There are 14 residues in the CDR3. V lost 7 bases to trimming and J lost 7 bases; unmatched junction nucleotides: 7. The V gene's germline CDR1 is MDHEN and CDR2 SYDVKM. The CDR3: CASNPSGSWNEQFF. The DNA for the CDR3 is TGTGCCAGCAACCCTAGCGGGAGTTGGAATGAGCAGTTCTTC.

This clonotype was observed at least ten times. The CDR3 coding sequence is TGTGCCTGGAGTGGAGGGCAGTACAATCAGCCCCAGCATTTT. Its translation is CAWSGGQYNQPQHF. This chain connects TRBV30 to TRBJ1-5; the D is unclear. In germline, CDR1 is GTSNPN, CDR2 SVGIG (reference sequence). V was cut by 1 base and J by 3 bases, with 10 bases left in between. The CDR3 is 14 amino acids.

The sample holds many counts of this clonotype. V and J are TRBV6-1 and TRBJ1-4, with a weak D call TRBD1 (6 bases). V was pared by 2 bases and J by 2 bases, with 12 bases between. The CDR3 totals 16 residues. Germline CDR1 and CDR2: MNHNS and SASEGT. Written as DNA, the CDR3 is TGTGCCAGCAGTGAAATAAGCAGGGGCACTAATGAAAAACTGTTTTTT. Its protein product is CASSEISRGTNEKLFF.

This clonotype came up a few times. This chain connects TRBV12-3 or TRBV12-4 to TRBJ1-1; TRBD1 aligns across 7 bases. The V segment lost 7 bases and the J segment 5 bases; nucleotides outside the gene matches: 16. The length of the CDR3 is 16 residues. The CDR3 nucleotides read TGTGCCAGCACCATAGAGACGACAGGGTTTGGGACTGAAGCTTTCTTT. This encodes CASTIETTGFGTEAFF.

This clonotype has at least ten counts. The chain links TRBV19 to TRBJ2-5, with D maybe TRBD1 (7 bases). The ends were cut back, 4 bases at V and 6 bases at J, with 12 bases in the middle. Per the germline V gene, CDR1 is LNHDA and CDR2 is SQIVND (reference sequence). This CDR3 is built from 13 residues. CDR3 in amino acids: CASSTSGGKTQYF. CDR3 nucleotide sequence: TGTGCCAGTAGTACGTCAGGGGGGAAGACCCAGTACTTC.

The chain uses TRBV10-3 and TRBJ2-1; D ambiguous. The CDR3 covers 12 residues. Trimming pared 5 bases from V and 3 bases from J, leaving 5 bases between. Looked up from germline, CDR1 is ENHRY and CDR2 is SYGVKD. CDR3 protein: CAISLGYNEQFF. The CDR3 coding sequence is TGTGCCATCAGTTTGGGCTACAATGAGCAGTTCTTC.

This clonotype showed up many times. The chain has TRBV5-1 and TRBJ2-7; TRBD1 aligns across 11 bases. The CDR3 has 16 amino acids. The V segment lost 4 bases and the J segment 2 bases; nucleotides outside the gene matches: 8. Germline V gene data show CDR1 as SGHRS and CDR2 as YFSETQ. The DNA of the CDR3 is TGCGCCAGCAGCGAAGCCGGGACAGGGGGAACCTACGAGCAGTACTTC. It specifies CASSEAGTGGTYEQYF. Drawing the rest from reference TRBV5-1 and TRBJ2-7, the complete variable domain is KAGVTQTPRYLIKTRGQQVTLSCSPISGHRSVSWYQQTPGQGLQFLFEYFSETQRNKGNFPGRFSGRQFSNSRSEMNVSTLELGDSALYLCASSEAGTGGTYEQYFGPGTRLTVT.

V is TRBV7-2 and J is TRBJ1-5; D not certain. The V end lost 5 bases, the J end lost 3 bases, and 8 bases lay between the germline ends. The CDR3 is 13 residues long. The germline V gene encodes CDR1 SGHTA and CDR2 FQGNSA. CDR3 nucleotides: TGTGCCAGCAGCCCCGCCCTCAATCAGCCCCAGCATTTT. Amino acid sequence: CASSPALNQPQHF.